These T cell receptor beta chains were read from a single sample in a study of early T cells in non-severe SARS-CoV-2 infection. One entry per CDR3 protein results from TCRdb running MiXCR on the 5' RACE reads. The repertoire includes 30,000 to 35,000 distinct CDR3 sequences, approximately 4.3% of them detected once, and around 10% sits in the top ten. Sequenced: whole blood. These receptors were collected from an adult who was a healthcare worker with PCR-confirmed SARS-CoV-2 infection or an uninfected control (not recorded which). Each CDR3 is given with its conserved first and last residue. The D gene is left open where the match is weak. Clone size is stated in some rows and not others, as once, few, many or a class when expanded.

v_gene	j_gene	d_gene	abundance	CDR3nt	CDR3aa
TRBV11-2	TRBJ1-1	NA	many	TGTGCCAGCAGCTTAGTTGGGGGAGCAGGGACTGAAGCTTTCTTT	CASSLVGGAGTEAFF
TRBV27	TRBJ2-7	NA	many	TGTGCCAGCAGAGGCGAGGGAAGAGGCCACTACGAGCAGTACTTC	CASRGEGRGHYEQYF
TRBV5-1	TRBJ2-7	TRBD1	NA	TGCGCCAGCAGCCCGGCCGGGACAGGGGCCTACGAGCAGTACTTC	CASSPAGTGAYEQYF
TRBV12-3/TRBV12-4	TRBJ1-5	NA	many	TGTGCCAGCAGTCTCAGGGGCAATCAGCCCCAGCATTTT	CASSLRGNQPQHF
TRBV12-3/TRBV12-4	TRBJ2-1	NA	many	TGTGCCAGCAGTTTAGAGGGCAGTTCCTACAATGAGCAGTTCTTC	CASSLEGSSYNEQFF
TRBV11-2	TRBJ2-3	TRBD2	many	TGTGCCAGCAGCTTCGGACTAGCGGGAGGTGGGGAAGATACGCAGTATTTT	CASSFGLAGGGEDTQYF
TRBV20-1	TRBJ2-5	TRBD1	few	TGCAGTGCTAGATCCATCCGACAGGGGCCCAACCAAGAGACCCAGTACTTC	CSARSIRQGPNQETQYF
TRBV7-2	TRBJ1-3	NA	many	TGTGCCAGCAGCCAGGCGCATTTGAGTAACTCTGGAAACACCATATATTTT	CASSQAHLSNSGNTIYF
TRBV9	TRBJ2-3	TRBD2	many	TGTGCCAGCAGCTCTCGGACTAGCGGGAGCGCAGATACGCAGTATTTT	CASSSRTSGSADTQYF
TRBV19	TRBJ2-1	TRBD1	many	TGTGCCAGTACCATGACAGGGTACAATGAGCAGTTCTTC	CASTMTGYNEQFF
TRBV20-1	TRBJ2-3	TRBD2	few	TGCAGTGCTAGCCGACTAGCGGGTGTGTTCTATTTT	CSASRLAGVFYF
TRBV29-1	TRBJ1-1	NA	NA	TGCAGCGTTGAGGTGGGCAGATACACTGAAGCTTTCTTT	CSVEVGRYTEAFF
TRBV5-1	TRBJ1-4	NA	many	TGCGCCAGCAGCTTGTCCTACTCGGTGTCAAAAGTTTTT	CASSLSYSVSKVF
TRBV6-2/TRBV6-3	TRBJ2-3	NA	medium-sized	TGTGCCAGCATAAGGGCTAACTCAGATACGCAGTATTTT	CASIRANSDTQYF
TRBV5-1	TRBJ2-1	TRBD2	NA	TGCGCCAGCAGTCTGACAGCGGGAGTCGGAGAGCAGTTCTTC	CASSLTAGVGEQFF
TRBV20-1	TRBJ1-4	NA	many	TGCAGTGCTAGAGTGGGCGGACAGAAGGGGGAAAAACTGTTTTTT	CSARVGGQKGEKLFF
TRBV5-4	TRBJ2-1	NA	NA	TGTGCCAGCAGCTTGCAGACAAGTCCCCCGATCTTC	CASSLQTSPPIF
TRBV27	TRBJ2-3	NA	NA	TGTGTCAGCAATTCCTTTACCACTAGCACAGATACGCAGTATTTT	CVSNSFTTSTDTQYF
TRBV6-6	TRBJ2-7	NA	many	TGTGCCATCCAAAAGGGGGGAGGGTACGAGCAGTACTTC	CAIQKGGGYEQYF
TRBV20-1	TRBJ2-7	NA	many	TGCAGTCCCGTCCGGGACACTAGCTACGAGCAGTACTTC	CSPVRDTSYEQYF
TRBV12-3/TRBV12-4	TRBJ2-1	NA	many	TGTGCCAGCACCCTCAACAATGAGCAGTTCTTC	CASTLNNEQFF
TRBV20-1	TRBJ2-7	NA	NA	TGCAGTGCTAGACTCGAGGGGTACGAGCAGTACTTC	CSARLEGYEQYF
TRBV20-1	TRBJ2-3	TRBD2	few	TGCAGTGCACCGCGGGGGGGCATTGCAGATACGCAGTATTTT	CSAPRGGIADTQYF
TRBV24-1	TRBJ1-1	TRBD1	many	TGTGCCACGCGGGACAGGAACACTGAAGCTTTCTTT	CATRDRNTEAFF
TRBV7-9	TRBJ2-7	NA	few	TGTGCCAGCAGCTTAGGAGGATTCTTCGAGCAGTACTTC	CASSLGGFFEQYF
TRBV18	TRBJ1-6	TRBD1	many	TGTGCCAGCTCTTCGGGACAGTTATATAATTCACCCCTCCACTTT	CASSSGQLYNSPLHF
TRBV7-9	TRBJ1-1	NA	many	TGTGCCAGCAGCTCACTGCTCCTGAGGACAGCCCTGAACACTGAAGCTTTCTTT	CASSSLLLRTALNTEAFF
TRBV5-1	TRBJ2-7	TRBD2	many	TGCGCCAGCAGCGAGACTAGCGGGAGCTACGAGCAGTACTTC	CASSETSGSYEQYF
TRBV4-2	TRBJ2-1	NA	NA	TGTGCCAGCAGCCAAGCCGGCCTAGGGGGACCCTCCTACAATGAGCAGTTCTTC	CASSQAGLGGPSYNEQFF
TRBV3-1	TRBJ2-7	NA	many	TGTGCCAGCAGCCAAGATTTCGGCAGCTACGAGCAGTACTTC	CASSQDFGSYEQYF
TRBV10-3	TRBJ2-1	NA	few	TGTGCCATCAGTGAAGGGTTGCGTGAGCAGTTCTTC	CAISEGLREQFF
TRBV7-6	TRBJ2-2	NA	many	TGTGCCAGCAGCCGAGCTTCGAACACCGGGGAGCTGTTTTTT	CASSRASNTGELFF
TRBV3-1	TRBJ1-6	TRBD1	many	TGTGCCAGCAGCCAAGGGGGACAGGGAATTTCACCCCTCCACTTT	CASSQGGQGISPLHF
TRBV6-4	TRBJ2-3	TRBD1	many	TGTGCCAGTGGGACAGGGCACACAGATACGCAGTATTTT	CASGTGHTDTQYF
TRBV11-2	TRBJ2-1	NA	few	TGTGCCAGCAGCGACTCCCGGGAGAGTGAGCAGTTCTTC	CASSDSRESEQFF
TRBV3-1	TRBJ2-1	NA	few	TGTGCCAGCACCCATCGCCCGGGATCCAGGGAGTTCTTC	CASTHRPGSREFF
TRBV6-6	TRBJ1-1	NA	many	TGTGCCAGCAGGAATAACCGGAACACTGAAGCTTTCTTT	CASRNNRNTEAFF
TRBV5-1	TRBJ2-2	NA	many	TGCGCCAGCAGCTTGGAAACCCCAGGCACCGGGGAGCTGTTTTTT	CASSLETPGTGELFF
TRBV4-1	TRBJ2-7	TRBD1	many	TGCGCCAGCAGCCAAGATAGGGACAGCCTACCCTACGAGCAGTACTTC	CASSQDRDSLPYEQYF
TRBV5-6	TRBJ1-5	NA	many	TGTGCCAGCAGCTCGTCGGGCAGTGTAAACAATCAGCCCCAGCATTTT	CASSSSGSVNNQPQHF
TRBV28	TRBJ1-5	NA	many	TGTGCCAGCAGTTTCATACAAAATCAGCCCCAGCATTTT	CASSFIQNQPQHF
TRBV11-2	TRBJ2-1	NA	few	TGTGCCAGCAGCCTCCGGGACGCCCGGGATGAGCAGTTCTTC	CASSLRDARDEQFF
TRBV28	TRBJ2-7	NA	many	TGTGCCAGCAGTTTCAGGGGGGCCAACGAGCAGTACTTC	CASSFRGANEQYF
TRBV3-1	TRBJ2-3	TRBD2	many	TGTGCCAGCAGCGAAACTAGCGGGGGGGCCACAGATACGCAGTATTTT	CASSETSGGATDTQYF
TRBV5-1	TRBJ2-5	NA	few	TGCGCCAGCAGGCGGGACCAAGAGACCCAGTACTTC	CASRRDQETQYF
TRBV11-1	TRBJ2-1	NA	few	TGTGCCAGCAGCTTAAGTACAGGGTGGGCTGAGCAGTTCTTC	CASSLSTGWAEQFF